Following are 29 T cell receptor beta chains from one sample sequenced in a study of shared clonotypes between healthy human individuals. TCRdb's copy holds only in-frame clones and misses some; the assay was immunoSEQ multiplex PCR. Found here are 2 million to 2.5 million clones, around 90% of them singletons; the top ten hold approximately 0.4%. The sample consisted of naive CD4+ T cells from PBMCs. Specified subset: CD45RA+ positively selected. These receptors were taken from a man aged 18-30 years in good health. Some clones in this sample may be carry-over from other donors' samples.

The chain uses TRBV7-2 and TRBJ1-5; TRBD1 matches at 7 bases. The CDR3 has 16 amino acids. V was clipped by 4 bases and J by 1 base; unmatched bases: 7. The germline gives CDR1 SGHTA, CDR2 FQGNSA. The CDR3 DNA follows: TGTGCCAGCAGCTACCGACAGGGAGAAAGCAATCAGCCCCAGCATTTT. It codes for CASSYRQGESNQPQHF.

This clone was seen only a few times. The chain uses TRBV7-9 and TRBJ1-3; D is perhaps TRBD1 (6 bases). V dropped 6 bases and J dropped 1 base, with 13 bases sitting between them. This CDR3 spans 15 amino acids. CDR1 and CDR2 from the germline V gene are SEHNR and FQNEAQ (reference sequence). CDR3 nucleotides: TGTGCCAGCAGTAACGACAGGACTTCTGGAAACACCATATATTTT. Amino acid sequence: CASSNDRTSGNTIYF.

CDR3 protein: CSVEGRGSEKLFF. In DNA form, the CDR3 reads TGCAGCGTTGAGGGCAGGGGGAGCGAAAAACTGTTTTTT. The gene calls are TRBV29-1 and TRBJ1-4, with 7 bases that match TRBD1. V was pared by 3 bases and J by 8 bases, with 6 bases of the junction left unmatched. This CDR3 has 13 amino acids. Germline assignment: CDR1 SQVTM and CDR2 ANQGSEA.

The rearrangement links TRBV28 to TRBJ2-7, with 7 bases lining up with TRBD1. CDR1 is MDHEN and CDR2 is SYDVKM in the germline V gene. This CDR3 has 15 residues. Trimming cost V 4 bases and J 5 bases; bases outside gene matches: 11. In DNA, the CDR3 is TGTGCCAGCAGTTCACCGGACAGGTATGTCGACGAGCAGTACTTC. This sequence encodes CASSSPDRYVDEQYF.

The V call is TRBV7-3, the J call TRBJ2-2; D remains unclear. Germline V gene sequence: CDR1 SGHTA, CDR2 FQGTGA. The length of the CDR3 is 11 residues. V lost 8 bases and J 6 bases, leaving 7 bases between the germline ends. In DNA, the CDR3 is TGTGCCAGCGGACGCGCCGGGGAGCTGTTTTTT. The encoded protein is CASGRAGELFF.

The V call is TRBV29-1, the J call TRBJ2-1, with TRBD2 matching 8 bases. J was trimmed by 9 bases and V by 4 bases; bases with no gene match: 14. The CDR3 is 15 amino acids. The germline V gene encodes CDR1 SQVTM and CDR2 ANQGSEA. CDR3 residues: CSVAPGLAGVTEQFF. CDR3 nucleotides: TGCAGCGTTGCCCCCGGGCTAGCGGGCGTTACTGAGCAGTTCTTC.

As regards this clone: The same CDR3 also results from other DNA sequences found in this sample. The chain couples TRBV11-3 to TRBJ2-2; D remains unclear. Germline V gives CDR1 SGHNT, CDR2 YENEEA. There are 12 residues in the CDR3. Trimming shortened V by 4 bases and J by 3 bases, and 3 bases separated the two germline ends. This chain's CDR3 is CASSSYTGELFF. The CDR3 region has the DNA TGTGCCAGCAGCTCGTACACCGGGGAGCTGTTTTTT. The full variable domain, its missing parts supplied by reference TRBV11-3 and TRBJ2-2, is EAGVVQSPRYKIIEKKQPVAFWCNPISGHNTLYWYLQNLGQGPELLIRYENEEAVDDSQLPKDRFSAERLKGVDSTLKIQPAELGDSAVYLCASSSYTGELFFGEGSRLTVL.

The chain joins TRBV4-1 to TRBJ1-2; the D is unclear. The CDR3 contains 15 residues. V dropped 1 base and J dropped 2 bases, with 11 bases sitting between them. Germline CDR1 reads MGHRA; CDR2 reads YSYEKL. CDR3: CASSQGITGNYGYTF. As DNA, the CDR3 is TGCGCCAGCAGCCAAGGCATCACGGGAAACTATGGCTACACCTTC.

This chain links TRBV27 with TRBJ1-1; a weak D match, TRBD1 (5 bases). There are 13 residues in the CDR3. V was cut by 6 bases and J by 0 bases, with 8 bases left in between. Germline values: CDR1 MNHEY, CDR2 SMNVEV (reference sequence). The CDR3 loop is CASRMTVNTEAFF. The CDR3 DNA reads as TGTGCCAGCAGAATGACAGTGAACACTGAAGCTTTCTTT.

The chain links TRBV29-1 to TRBJ2-6, with TRBD1 matching over 7 bases. The germline V gene encodes CDR1 SQVTM and CDR2 ANQGSEA. The junction had 5 bases not matched to a gene; V was cut back by 6 bases and J by 3 bases. The CDR3 is 14 amino acids. The chain's CDR3 is CSVRTGDGANVLTF. The CDR3 DNA is TGCAGCGTCCGAACAGGGGATGGGGCCAACGTCCTGACTTTC. The full variable domain, with the rest looked up from reference TRBV29-1 and TRBJ2-6, is SAVISQKPSRDICQRGTSLTIQCQVDSQVTMMFWYRQQPGQSLTLIATANQGSEATYESGFVIDKFPISRPNLTFSTLTVSNMSPEDSSIYLCSVRTGDGANVLTFGAGSRLTVL.

Comments on this clone: Other DNA sequences in the sample encode the same CDR3. The CDR3 protein is CASSPQETQYF. The CDR3, as DNA: TGTGCCAGCAGCCCACAAGAGACCCAGTACTTC. The rearrangement joins TRBV27 to TRBJ2-5; D gene uncertain. This CDR3 spans 11 amino acids. CDR1 MNHEY and CDR2 SMNVEV come from the germline V gene (reference sequence). The V gene lost 6 bases and the J gene lost 2 bases, with 4 bases spanning the gap.

The chain links TRBV28 to TRBJ2-1, with TRBD2 matching over 9 bases. After removal of 4 bases from V and 8 bases from J, the junction contained 6 bases not matched to a gene. CDR3 length: 14 amino acids. Germline V gene data show CDR1 as MDHEN and CDR2 as SYDVKM. Written as DNA, the CDR3 is TGTGCCAGCAGTTATAGCGGGAGCAAGGATGAGCAGTTCTTC. This translates into CASSYSGSKDEQFF.

The chain links TRBV9 to TRBJ2-1; TRBD2 aligns across 10 bases. V lost 0 bases and J lost 8; bases outside the gene matches: 11. The germline CDR1 and CDR2 sequences are SGDLS and YYNGEE. The CDR3 loop spans 17 amino acids. CDR3 residues: CASSVGGSSGRLYEQFF. DNA for the CDR3: TGTGCCAGCAGCGTAGGGGGATCTAGCGGGAGATTATATGAGCAGTTCTTC.

V usage is TRBV19 and J usage is TRBJ2-5; 10 nucleotides align to TRBD1. V lost 3 bases to trimming and J lost 0 bases; unmatched junction nucleotides: 1. This CDR3 is 15 amino acids long. Per germline, CDR1 LNHDA and CDR2 SQIVND (reference sequence). CDR3 region: CASSMGQGYQETQYF. DNA of the CDR3: TGTGCCAGTAGTATGGGACAGGGGTACCAAGAGACCCAGTACTTC.

The chain combines TRBV18 with TRBJ1-5, with TRBD1 matching 8 bases. In germline, CDR1 is KGHSH, CDR2 LQKENI. With 4 bases clipped from V and 4 bases from J, the junction kept 3 bases outside the gene matches. This CDR3 spans 14 amino acids. Here the CDR3 reads CASSLGQENQPQHF. CDR3 in DNA: TGTGCCAGCTCACTGGGACAGGAGAATCAGCCCCAGCATTTT.

The J gene is TRBJ1-2, the V gene TRBV2; the match to TRBD1 covers 9 bases. V lost 4 bases to trimming and J lost 7 bases; unmatched junction nucleotides: 10. CDR1 SNHLY and CDR2 FYNNEI come from the germline V gene. This CDR3 has 15 amino acids. Here the CDR3 reads CASSGADRGTSGYTF. The CDR3 bases are TGTGCCAGCAGTGGGGCGGACAGGGGAACGAGTGGCTACACCTTC.

In the case of this clone: The sample carries other DNA sequences with the same CDR3. V gene TRBV6-1 combines with J gene TRBJ1-1, with a weak D call TRBD1 (6 bases). The germline V gene encodes CDR1 MNHNS and CDR2 SASEGT. The CDR3 loop spans 13 amino acids. Trimming removed 7 bases from V and 4 bases from J, with 13 bases in between. The CDR3 region has the DNA TGTGCCAGCAACTTACAGGGAGGCACTGAAGCTTTCTTT. Its translation: CASNLQGGTEAFF.

The V gene is TRBV5-1, the J gene TRBJ2-3; 9 bases fit TRBD2. The germline gives CDR1 SGHRS, CDR2 YFSETQ. V lost 2 bases and J lost 2; bases outside the gene matches: 6. The CDR3 runs to 16 residues. The CDR3 DNA follows: TGCGCCAGCAGCTTCGTGACTAGCGGTCTCACAGATACGCAGTATTTT. It specifies CASSFVTSGLTDTQYF.

Points on this clone: Other DNA variants within this sample encode the same CDR3. V and J are TRBV14 and TRBJ2-3; no definite D call. The CDR3 runs 12 residues. From germline, CDR1 is SGHDN and CDR2 FVKESK. V gave up 3 bases and J gave up 6 bases, with 7 bases separating them. CDR3 sequence: CASSQGRDTQYF. DNA for the CDR3: TGTGCCAGCAGCCAGGGTAGGGATACGCAGTATTTT.

CDR3 DNA sequence: TGCGCCAGCAGCCAAGATCTCGGGGGTGAGCAGTTCTTC. This gives the protein CASSQDLGGEQFF. J is TRBJ2-1 and V is TRBV4-1; TRBD2 might be the D (6 bases). There are 13 residues in the CDR3. Trimming cost V 0 bases and J 9 bases, with 9 bases left between them. CDR1 and CDR2 from the germline V gene are MGHRA and YSYEKL.

Only one count was recorded for this clone. Other DNA sequences from this sample encode an identical CDR3 as well. The chain combines TRBV6-5 with TRBJ2-7, with D possibly TRBD2 on 6 matching bases. This CDR3 is 12 amino acids long. V was trimmed by 3 bases and J by 6 bases, leaving 9 bases between them. CDR1 is MNHEY, CDR2 SVGAGI, per germline. The CDR3 nucleotides are TGTGCCAGCAGTTATCTGGGGGGCGAGCAGTACTTC. Amino acids: CASSYLGGEQYF.

The chain links TRBV7-9 to TRBJ2-2; no firm D call. This CDR3 contains 15 residues. The germline CDR1 and CDR2 sequences are SEHNR and FQNEAQ (reference sequence). V shed 4 bases and J shed 5 bases, with 14 bases lying between them. Here the CDR3 DNA reads TGTGCCAGCAGCTCGCGGACGGAGCCTACCGGGGAGCTGTTTTTT. This translates into CASSSRTEPTGELFF.

The chain is built from TRBV5-6 and TRBJ1-2, with 8 bases matching TRBD1. The CDR3 length is 15 residues. V lost 0 bases, J lost 4 bases, and 5 bases stayed unmatched. Looked up from germline, CDR1 is SGHDT and CDR2 is YYEEEE. The CDR3: CASSLGTGSLYGYTF. CDR3 DNA sequence: TGTGCCAGCAGCTTGGGGACAGGGAGCCTCTATGGCTACACCTTC.

V is TRBV14 and J is TRBJ2-3, with TRBD2 matching 13 bases. The V gene's germline CDR1 is SGHDN and CDR2 FVKESK. Trimming removed 3 bases from V and 2 bases from J; junction bases left unmatched: 8. This CDR3 has 18 residues. The CDR3, as DNA: TGTGCCAGCAGCCAGGCCGCGGGGACTAGCGGGATCACAGATACGCAGTATTTT. It translates to CASSQAAGTSGITDTQYF.

The V and J genes are TRBV4-1 and TRBJ2-6; 8 nucleotides align to TRBD1. The CDR3 is 18 amino acids. Trimming cost V 1 base and J 4 bases; bases outside gene matches: 9. CDR1 and CDR2 (germline): MGHRA, YSYEKL. DNA of the CDR3: TGCGCCAGCAGCCAAGGAATAGCCAGGGGGCGCGGGGCCAACGTCCTGACTTTC. Encoded protein: CASSQGIARGRGANVLTF.

The chain employs TRBV4-1 and TRBJ2-1; 10 bases agree with TRBD1. V was clipped by 6 bases and J by 8 bases; unmatched bases: 13. This CDR3 region has 16 residues. CDR1 is MGHRA, CDR2 YSYEKL, per germline. CDR3 DNA: TGCGCCAGCAGAAACCCGGGACAGGGGCGAGGGGATGAGCAGTTCTTC. It codes for CASRNPGQGRGDEQFF.

Notes on this clone: Other DNA variants within this sample encode the same CDR3. V is TRBV18 and J is TRBJ1-4; 8 bases fit TRBD1. This CDR3 is 14 amino acids long. The V gene's germline CDR1 is KGHSH and CDR2 LQKENI. The trim removed 3 bases at V and 5 bases at J, leaving 2 bases unmatched. The CDR3, as DNA: TGTGCCAGCTCACCTCAGGGGGCGAATGAAAAACTGTTTTTT. It yields the protein CASSPQGANEKLFF.

The V call is TRBV28, the J call TRBJ2-3; 9 nucleotides line up with TRBD2. V dropped 6 bases and J dropped 2; count of bases not matched to a gene: 15. The length of the CDR3 is 18 residues. In germline, CDR1 is MDHEN, CDR2 SYDVKM. The CDR3 region has the DNA TGTGCCAGCAGCCTCACTACCCGGACTAGCGTAAACACAGATACGCAGTATTTT. Its translation is CASSLTTRTSVNTDTQYF.

The chain joins TRBV7-2 to TRBJ2-3, with D possibly being TRBD2 (5 bases). The CDR3 is 15 amino acids. The germline V gene encodes CDR1 SGHTA and CDR2 FQGNSA. Trimming took 5 bases from V and 2 from J, leaving 14 bases between them. CDR3 bases: TGTGCCAGCAGCCCATGGGCGGGCCCCACAGATACGCAGTATTTT. The encoded protein is CASSPWAGPTDTQYF.